This T cell receptor (beta chain) was captured in a study of Graves' ophthalmopathy and Graves' hyperthyroidism. Study overall: Stable hyperthyroid donors showed no ophthalmopathy during 18 months follow-up.

The authors enrolled newly diagnosed hyperthyroidism patients aged 18 to 65 with under 2 months' duration. Each diagnosis was determined on the basis of clinical symptoms, serum thyroxine, TRAb, thyroid ultrasound and orbital computed tomography. The study amplified TCR beta CDR3 regions using RNA transcripts. An initial RT-PCR round employing HTBI primers preceded a second-round multiplex PCR. TCRdb reanalysed the multiplex PCR reads using MiXCR and keeps one entry per CDR3 protein. The data show 1 million to 1.3 million distinct CDR3 sequences, with 35% to 45% seen just once and around 10% held by the top ten. The V and J ends lost 4 bases and 5 bases, in that order; junction bases with no gene match: 4. Germline V gives CDR1 ENHRY, CDR2 SYGVKD. CDR3 size: 13 residues.

The sequencing sample was made of peripheral blood or thyroid tissue (not recorded which). The rearrangement uses TRBV10-3 and TRBJ2-5, with 7 nucleotides matching TRBD2. The receptor was derived from an adult man with Graves' hyperthyroidism. The CDR3 spells CAISGGGTETQYF. CDR3 DNA sequence: TGTGCCATCAGTGGCGGGGGAACGGAGACCCAGTACTTC.